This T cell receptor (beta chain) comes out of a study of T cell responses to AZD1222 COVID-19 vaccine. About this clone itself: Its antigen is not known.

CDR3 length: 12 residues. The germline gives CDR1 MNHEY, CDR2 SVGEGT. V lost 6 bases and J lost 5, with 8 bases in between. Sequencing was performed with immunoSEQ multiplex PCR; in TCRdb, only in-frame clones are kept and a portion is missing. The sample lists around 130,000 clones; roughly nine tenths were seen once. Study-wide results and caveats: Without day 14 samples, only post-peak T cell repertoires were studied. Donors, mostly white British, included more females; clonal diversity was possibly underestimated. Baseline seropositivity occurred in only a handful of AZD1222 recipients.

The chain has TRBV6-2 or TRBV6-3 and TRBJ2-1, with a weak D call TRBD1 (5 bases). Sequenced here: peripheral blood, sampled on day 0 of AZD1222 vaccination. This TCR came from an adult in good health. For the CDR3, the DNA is TGTGCCAGCAGCCTACAGGACAATGAGCAGTTCTTC. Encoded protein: CASSLQDNEQFF.